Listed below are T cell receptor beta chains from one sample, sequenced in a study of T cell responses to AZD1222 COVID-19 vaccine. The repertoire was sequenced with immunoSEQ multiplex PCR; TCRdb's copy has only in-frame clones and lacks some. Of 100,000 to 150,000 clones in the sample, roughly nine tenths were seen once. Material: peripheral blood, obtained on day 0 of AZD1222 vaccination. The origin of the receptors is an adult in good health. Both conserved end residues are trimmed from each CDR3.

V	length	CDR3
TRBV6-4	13	ASSDSDRGGDTQY
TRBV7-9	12	ASSFRRRGDEAF
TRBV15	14	ATSRDLTSGGAGQF
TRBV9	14	ASSPRTGGGGDTQY
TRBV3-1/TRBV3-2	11	ASSQSSLYGYT
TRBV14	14	ASSQGWTGGKETQY
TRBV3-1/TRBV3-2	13	ASSPSRGLGNTIY
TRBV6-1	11	ASSEQGASGYT
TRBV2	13	ASSGEGPSTDTQY
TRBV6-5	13	ASSRDRGSNQPQH
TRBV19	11	AGSTVINQPQH
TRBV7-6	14	ASSSKNSPNTGELF
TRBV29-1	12	SVALTGAGNTIY
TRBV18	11	ASSQAMEAEAF
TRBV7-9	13	ASSLAAGMKETQY
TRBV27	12	ASSLSPANYGYT
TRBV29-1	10	SGGGSYNEQF
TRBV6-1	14	ASSEATVGSGNTIY
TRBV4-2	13	ASSPWTSGGDRQY
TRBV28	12	ASSFGGIRYEQY
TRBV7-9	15	ASSLGMGQTPHYGYT
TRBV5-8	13	ASSPGQGDPGELF
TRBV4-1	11	ASSQAGYPEAF
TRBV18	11	ASSRATNEKLF
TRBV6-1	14	ASSARPLDYGNTIY
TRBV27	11	ASSFGGGGKLF
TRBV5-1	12	ASSYRDRGTEAF
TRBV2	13	ASNRDRGTNYGYT
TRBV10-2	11	ASSESVRGEQY
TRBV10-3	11	AIMDGSGNTIY
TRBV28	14	ASRPSPGQGYYEQY
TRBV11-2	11	ASRPDTSYEQY
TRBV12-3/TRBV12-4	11	ASSLGQHTEAF
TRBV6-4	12	ASQTGTNTGELF
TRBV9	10	ASSSFPDTQY
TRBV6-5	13	ASSYQRGSYNEQF
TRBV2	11	ASRNTGKHEAF
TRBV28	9	ASTGSYEQY
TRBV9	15	ASSVALEQENTGELF
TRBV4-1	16	ASSQEVHDRALSYEQY
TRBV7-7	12	ASSYGAGEETQY
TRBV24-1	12	ATSVGAFQETQY
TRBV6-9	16	DGTGSGMYSSYNSPLH
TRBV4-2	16	ASSQTGGMGSYNSPLH
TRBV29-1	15	SVEDRFWGTGRTEAF
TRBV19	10	ASGRLLNEQF
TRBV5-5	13	ASSSTGVSNQPQH
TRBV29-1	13	SVEDRGERGTEAF
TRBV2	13	ASHGTGASNQPQH
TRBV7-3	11	ASSFYLDTEAF
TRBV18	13	ASQGLAGRYNEQF